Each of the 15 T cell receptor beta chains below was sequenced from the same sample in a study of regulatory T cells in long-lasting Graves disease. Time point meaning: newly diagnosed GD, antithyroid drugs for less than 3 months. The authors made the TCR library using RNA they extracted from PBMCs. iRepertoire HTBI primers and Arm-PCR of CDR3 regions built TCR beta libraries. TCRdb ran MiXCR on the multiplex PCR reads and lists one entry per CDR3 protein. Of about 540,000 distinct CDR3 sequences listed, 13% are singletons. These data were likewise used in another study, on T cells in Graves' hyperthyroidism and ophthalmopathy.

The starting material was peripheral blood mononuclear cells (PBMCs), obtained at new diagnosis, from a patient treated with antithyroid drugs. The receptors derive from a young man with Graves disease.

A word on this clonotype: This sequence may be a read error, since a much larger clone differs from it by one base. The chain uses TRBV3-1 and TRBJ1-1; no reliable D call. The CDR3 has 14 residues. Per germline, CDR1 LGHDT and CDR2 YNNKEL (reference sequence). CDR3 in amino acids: CAGSQGPLNTEAFF. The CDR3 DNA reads TGTGCCGGCAGCCAAGGGCCCCTGAACACTGAAGCTTTCTTT.

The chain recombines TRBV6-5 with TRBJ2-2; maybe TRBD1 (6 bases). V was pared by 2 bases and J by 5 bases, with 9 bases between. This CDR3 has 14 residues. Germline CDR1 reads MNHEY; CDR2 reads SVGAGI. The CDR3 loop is CASSYRDITGELFF. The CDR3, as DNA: TGTGCCAGCAGTTACCGGGACATTACCGGGGAGCTGTTTTTT.

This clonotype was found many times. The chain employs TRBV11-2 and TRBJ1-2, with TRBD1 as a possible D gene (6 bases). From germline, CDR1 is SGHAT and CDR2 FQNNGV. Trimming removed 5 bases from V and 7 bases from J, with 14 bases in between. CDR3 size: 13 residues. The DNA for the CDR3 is TGTGCCAGCAGCCCTGACTTAGGGGGTGGCTACACCTTC. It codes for CASSPDLGGGYTF. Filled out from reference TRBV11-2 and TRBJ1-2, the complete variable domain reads EAGVAQSPRYKIIEKRQSVAFWCNPISGHATLYWYQQILGQGPKLLIQFQNNGVVDDSQLPKDRFSAERLKGVDSTLKIQPAKLEDSAVYLCASSPDLGGGYTFGSGTRLTVV.

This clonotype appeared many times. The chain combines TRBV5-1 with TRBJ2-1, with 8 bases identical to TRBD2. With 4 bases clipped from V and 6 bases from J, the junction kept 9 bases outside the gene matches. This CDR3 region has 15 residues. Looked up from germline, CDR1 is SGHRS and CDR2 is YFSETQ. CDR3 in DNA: TGCGCCAGCAGCCCCACTAGCGGTACGCCCAATGAGCAGTTCTTC. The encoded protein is CASSPTSGTPNEQFF.

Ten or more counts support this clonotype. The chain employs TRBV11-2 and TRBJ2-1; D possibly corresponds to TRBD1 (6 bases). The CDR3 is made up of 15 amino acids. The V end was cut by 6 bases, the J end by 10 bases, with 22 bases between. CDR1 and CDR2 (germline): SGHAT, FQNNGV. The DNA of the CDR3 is TGTGCCAGCAGGTCTCCGGGACAAGGGACAATGGAGCAGTTCTTC. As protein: CASRSPGQGTMEQFF.

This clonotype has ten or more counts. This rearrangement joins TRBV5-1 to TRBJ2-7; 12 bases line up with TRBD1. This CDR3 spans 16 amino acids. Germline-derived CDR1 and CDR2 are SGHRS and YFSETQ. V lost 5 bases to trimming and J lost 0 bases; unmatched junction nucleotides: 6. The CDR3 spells CASRPGTGGLSYEQYF. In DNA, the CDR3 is TGCGCCAGCAGACCCGGGACAGGGGGCCTCTCCTACGAGCAGTACTTC. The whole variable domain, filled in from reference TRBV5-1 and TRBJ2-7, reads KAGVTQTPRYLIKTRGQQVTLSCSPISGHRSVSWYQQTPGQGLQFLFEYFSETQRNKGNFPGRFSGRQFSNSRSEMNVSTLELGDSALYLCASRPGTGGLSYEQYFGPGTRLTVT.

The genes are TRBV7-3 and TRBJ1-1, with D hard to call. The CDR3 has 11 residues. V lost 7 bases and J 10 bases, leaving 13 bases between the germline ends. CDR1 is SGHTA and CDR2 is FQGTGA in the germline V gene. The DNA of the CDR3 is TGTGCCAGCATGACACCCACCGGAGCTTTCTTT. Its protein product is CASMTPTGAFF.

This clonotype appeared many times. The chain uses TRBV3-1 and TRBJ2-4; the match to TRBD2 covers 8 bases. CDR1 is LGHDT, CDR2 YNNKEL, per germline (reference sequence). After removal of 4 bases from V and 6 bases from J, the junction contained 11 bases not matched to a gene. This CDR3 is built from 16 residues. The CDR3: CASSPATVAGRNIQYF. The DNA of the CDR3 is TGTGCCAGCAGCCCCGCGACGGTAGCGGGAAGAAACATTCAGTACTTC.

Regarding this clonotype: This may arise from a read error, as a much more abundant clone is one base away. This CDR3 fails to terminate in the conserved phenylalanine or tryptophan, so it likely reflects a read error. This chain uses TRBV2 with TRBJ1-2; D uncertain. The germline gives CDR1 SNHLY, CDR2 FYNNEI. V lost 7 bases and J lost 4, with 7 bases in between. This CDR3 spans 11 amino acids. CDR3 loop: CASKFFYGYTL. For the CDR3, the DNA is TGTGCCAGCAAGTTCTTCTATGGCTACACCCTC.

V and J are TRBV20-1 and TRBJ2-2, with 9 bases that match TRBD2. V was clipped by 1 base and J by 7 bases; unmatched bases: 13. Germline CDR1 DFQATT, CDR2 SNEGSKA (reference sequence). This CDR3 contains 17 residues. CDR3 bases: TGCAGTGCTAGAGTTCTATCTTCTCTAGCGGGGAGCGGGGAGCTGTTTTTT. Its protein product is CSARVLSSLAGSGELFF.

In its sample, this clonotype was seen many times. The CDR3 DNA follows: TGCAGTGCTAGTAGTGGGAACCGAGAGACCCAGTACTTC. This translates into CSASSGNRETQYF. The chain is built from TRBV20-1 and TRBJ2-5; no definite D call. Germline values: CDR1 DFQATT, CDR2 SNEGSKA (reference sequence). The CDR3 length is 13 residues. Trimming took 3 bases from V and 4 from J, leaving 12 bases between them.

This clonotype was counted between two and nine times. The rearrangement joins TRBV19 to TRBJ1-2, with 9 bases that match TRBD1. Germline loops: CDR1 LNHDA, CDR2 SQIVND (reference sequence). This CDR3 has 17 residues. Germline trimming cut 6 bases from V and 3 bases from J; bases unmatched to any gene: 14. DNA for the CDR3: TGTGCCAGTAGCGCCAGACTCCAGGGACAGGGTTACTATGGCTACACCTTC. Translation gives CASSARLQGQGYYGYTF.

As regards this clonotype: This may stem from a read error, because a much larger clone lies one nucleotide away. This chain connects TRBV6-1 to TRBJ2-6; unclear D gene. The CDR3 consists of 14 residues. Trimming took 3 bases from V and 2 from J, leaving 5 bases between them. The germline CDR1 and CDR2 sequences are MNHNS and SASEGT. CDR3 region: CASSDATGANVLTF. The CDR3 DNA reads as TGTGCCAGCAGTGATGCTACTGGGGCCAACGTCCTGACTTTC.

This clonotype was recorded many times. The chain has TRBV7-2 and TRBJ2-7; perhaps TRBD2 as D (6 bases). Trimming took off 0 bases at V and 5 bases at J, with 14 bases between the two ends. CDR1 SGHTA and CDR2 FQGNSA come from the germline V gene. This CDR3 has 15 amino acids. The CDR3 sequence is CASSLAGLRFDEQYF. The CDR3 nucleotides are TGTGCCAGCAGCTTAGCGGGACTCCGTTTCGACGAGCAGTACTTC. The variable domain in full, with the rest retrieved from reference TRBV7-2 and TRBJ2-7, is GAGVSQSPSNKVTEKGKDVELRCDPISGHTALYWYRQSLGQGLEFLIYFQGNSAPDKSGLPSDRFSAERTGGSVSTLTIQRTQQEDSAVYLCASSLAGLRFDEQYFGPGTRLTVT.

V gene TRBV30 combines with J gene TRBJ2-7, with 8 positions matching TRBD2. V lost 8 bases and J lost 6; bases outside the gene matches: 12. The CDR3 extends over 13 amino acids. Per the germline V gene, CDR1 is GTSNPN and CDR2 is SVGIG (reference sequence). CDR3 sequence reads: CAGSRSGSLEQYF. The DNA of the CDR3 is TGTGCCGGGTCCCGCAGCGGGAGTCTCGAGCAGTACTTC.